What follows describes a single T cell receptor (beta chain). The source of the sample is a study of T cell changes during pregnancy in multiple sclerosis. This CDR3 has 13 amino acids. Germline CDR1 is SGHRS and CDR2 is YFSETQ. V gave up 4 bases and J gave up 9 bases, with 17 bases separating them. TCRdb's table, derived via immunoSEQ multiplex PCR, lists solely in-frame clones and lacks some. Of about 100,000 clones detected, around 92% appear once; the ten largest clones hold approximately 0.97%. This receptor was taken from a female donor with multiple sclerosis, enrolled in a pregnancy study. The material sequenced was peripheral blood, taken before pregnancy. The chain has TRBV5-1 and TRBJ2-7; weak D call: TRBD1 (6 bases). The CDR3, as DNA: TGCGCCAGCAGCCCGAATGGACAGAAGCCGCAGTACTTC. Translated: CASSPNGQKPQYF.